This record concerns one TCR beta chain sequence. The target antigen is unknown. This entry belongs to a study of blood T cells in healthy people across ages. The CDR3 spans 16 residues. General study points: Diversity of TCR beta correlated strongly with naive T cell percentage. The study could not conclusively compare naive and antigen-experienced cells, given its unsorted PBMCs.

Sample-barcoded 5' priming and a J-beta primer mix drove a second PCR of about 6 to 11 cycles. Every cDNA was tagged by a template-switch adaptor with 12 random nucleotides. TCRdb recomputed calls from the 5' RACE reads with MiXCR, one row per CDR3 protein. This sample yields some 900,000 distinct CDR3 sequences, of which around 46% are seen a single time; 13% belongs to the top ten. No fewer than 5.5 micrograms of total RNA were isolated from every sample. The V call is TRBV21-1, the J call TRBJ2-1; the D call in the table, TRBD1, was not verified against the DNA. TRBV21-1 corresponds to a pseudogene. The sequenced material came from blood. The TCR originated in a man aged 25-40 years in good health. CDR3 residues: CASSLPRVTSVNEQFF. The CDR3 bases are TGTGCCAGCAGCTTACCCCGGGTCACTTCGGTAAATGAGCAGTTCTTC.